This T cell receptor beta chain was obtained from a study of PD-1 blockade in classical Hodgkin lymphoma (dated by TCRdb to the early 2020s). In terms of the full investigation: Nivolumab dosing was 3 mg/kg intravenously every 2 weeks, continuing until either disease progression or unacceptable toxicity. A peripheral blood immune signature of response to PD-1 blockade in classical Hodgkin lymphoma was defined using TCR beta sequencing and CyTOF.

The research as a whole found: Trial patients with a complete response had baseline diversity similar to that of newly diagnosed patients, while partial responders and progressors had significantly lower diversity. Baseline TCR diversity was reported as lower in newly diagnosed patients than in healthy donors, and lower still in relapsed/refractory patients. Lower diversity was observed in patients in whom nivolumab was started less than 1 year after ASCT, and these patients were excluded from later analyses so that confounding by immune reconstitution would be avoided. A significant rise by C4D1 was seen in CD4+ but not CD8+ TCR diversity (p=0.0027 vs p=0.16), with the rise being most apparent in complete responders (p=0.02). Only a single clinical trial cohort was studied, and what caused the repertoire differences, possibly disease activity or prior therapy, remained undefined.

As concerns this clone: Its specific antigen is unknown. The record has no base qualities; no much larger clone is one base away.

The time point tag for this specimen amounts to: cycle 4 day 1 (C4D1), after less than seven weeks of nivolumab. Relapse after autologous stem cell transplantation had occurred in all trial patients, and cohorts A, B and C were distinguished by prior brentuximab vedotin exposure. The trial cohort included more than 55 patients with relapsed/refractory classical Hodgkin lymphoma, and each patient had a best overall response of complete response, partial response or progressive disease. In the multi-cohort phase II CheckMate 205 trial, trial patients received single-agent nivolumab. Best overall response was determined by an independent review committee according to the 2007 International Working Group response criteria. PBMCs from the trial were collected at three points: immediately before nivolumab initiation (C1D1), and during therapy at cycle 2 day 1 and cycle 4 day 1. After peripheral blood was drawn into 8 mL Vacutainer Cell Preparation Tubes, PBMCs were isolated by centrifugation and then cryopreserved.

Genomic DNA was extracted with the Qiagen DNeasy kit from unsorted PBMCs and from negatively selected CD4+ and CD8+ fractions. Using primers that anneal to V and J segments, immunoSEQ multiplex PCR amplified the TCR beta CDR3 regions. A synthetic immune receptor repertoire was used to minimize amplification bias, and remaining bias was computationally removed after sequencing. For the original study's pipeline: Custom Python scripts were used to quantify repertoire diversity as the Shannon entropy index. The unsorted, CD4+ and CD8+ repertoires were each analyzed separately, with the exception of combined analyses, where CD4+ and CD8+ sequences were merged in silico. Clonal expansion was defined as a frequency increase of at least 2-fold after treatment compared with C1D1, and clones undetected at baseline were assigned a pseudocount of 0.5. Clones with 0 or 1 copy at C1D1 were classified as singleton clones, and clones with 2 or more copies were classified as non-singleton clones. Clones expanded in unsorted samples were assigned a CD4+, CD8+ or unknown annotation through matching of protein sequences in sorted samples from the same patient. Wilcoxon tests were applied to paired samples to test diversity changes from C1D1 to C4D1. TCRdb took over this immuneACCESS table, retaining in-frame rearrangements with V and J assigned. Such tables are incomplete; in checked studies, under half of the missing clones stem from an unresolved V gene, and the remainder is unexplained. That table is the source of V, J and clone size, and D and trimming were worked out from the DNA. The sample data list tens of thousands of clones, and 70% to 75% of these were observed just once. The leading ten clones occupy 15% to 20% of the sample.

The germline V gene specifies SNHLY as CDR1 and FYNNEI as CDR2. Trimming at the junction amounts to 4 bases on V and 1 base on J, and the germline ends lie 14 bases apart. Measured from the cysteine to the phenylalanine, the CDR3 is 16 residues long. This entry keeps only the CDR3 DNA: 48 bases, framed from base 1. The chain joins TRBV2 to TRBJ1-5; possibly the D gene is TRBD1, per 5 matching bases. The material was peripheral blood mononuclear cells (PBMCs), obtained before the fourth cycle of nivolumab. The clonotype comes from a human donor with classical Hodgkin lymphoma. In nucleotides, the sequence is TGTGCCAGCAGTGGGGGGGGAGGAGGGAGCAATCAGCCCCAGCATTTT. This translates into CASSGGGGGSNQPQHF.